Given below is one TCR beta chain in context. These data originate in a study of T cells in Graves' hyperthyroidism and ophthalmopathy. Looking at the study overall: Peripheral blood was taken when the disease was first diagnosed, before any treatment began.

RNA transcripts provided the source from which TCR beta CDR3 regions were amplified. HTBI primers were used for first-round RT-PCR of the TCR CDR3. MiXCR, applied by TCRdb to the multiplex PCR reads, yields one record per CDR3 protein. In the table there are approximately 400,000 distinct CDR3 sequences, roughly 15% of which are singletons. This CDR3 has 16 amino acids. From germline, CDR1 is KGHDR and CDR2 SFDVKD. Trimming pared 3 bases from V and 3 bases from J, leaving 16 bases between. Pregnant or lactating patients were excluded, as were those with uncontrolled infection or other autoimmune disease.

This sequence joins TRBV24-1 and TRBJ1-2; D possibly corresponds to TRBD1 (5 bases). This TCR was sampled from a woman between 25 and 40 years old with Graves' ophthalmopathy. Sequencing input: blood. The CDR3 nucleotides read TGTGCCACCAGTGATCCCCAAGGGACTGACTACTATGGCTACACCTTC. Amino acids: CATSDPQGTDYYGYTF.